Detailed here is one TCR beta chain. The data belong to a study of shared clonotypes between healthy human individuals. This CDR3 is 17 amino acids long. Losses at the gene ends were 4 bases for V and 0 bases for J; bases not matched to a gene: 7. CDR1 is KGHSH, CDR2 LQKENI, per germline. The assay was carried out at the deep level. Repertoires were generated with immunoSEQ multiplex PCR, while TCRdb's copy carries only in-frame clones and drops some. The sample holds hundreds of thousands of clones; around 78% are singletons and the top ten take around 12%. Sequencing was done on a sample of PBMCs. The TCR comes from a middle-aged woman in good health. Some clones in this sample may be carry-over from other donors' samples. V and J are TRBV18 and TRBJ2-3; 10 nucleotides agree with TRBD1. The CDR3 loop reads CASSLGQGPVSTDTQYF. CDR3 DNA: TGTGCCAGCTCACTGGGACAGGGGCCAGTTAGCACAGATACGCAGTATTTT.